These 7 T cell receptor beta chains came from one sample sequenced in a study of CD8+ T cells in alopecia areata. cDNA serving as the sequencing template came from extracted, reverse transcribed RNA. The assay was immunoSEQ multiplex PCR, and TCRdb's table has in-frame clones only and misses some. The sample holds roughly 180,000 clones; approximately 53% are singletons and the top ten take under 14%. Treatment here: oral pan-JAK inhibitor, 5-10 mg twice daily. This specimen consisted of CD8+ T cells sorted from blood, obtained at week 24, from a patient treated with tofacitinib. These receptors all stem from a human donor with alopecia areata.

V is TRBV29-1 and J is TRBJ1-2; the D is unclear. Germline lookup yields CDR1 SQVTM and CDR2 ANQGSEA. With 5 bases removed from V and 3 bases from J, the gap between germline ends came to 10 bases. CDR3 length: 12 amino acids. The CDR3 sequence is CSVKEGDYGYTF. Written as DNA, the CDR3 is TGCAGCGTTAAGGAGGGAGACTATGGCTACACCTTC.

Points on this clone: Other nucleotide sequences from this sample produce the same CDR3. The chain uses TRBV27 and TRBJ1-2; perhaps TRBD1 as D (5 bases). The V and J ends lost 5 bases and 5 bases respectively, with 6 bases between them. Germline assignment: CDR1 MNHEY and CDR2 SMNVEV (reference sequence). CDR3 length: 11 amino acids. This CDR3 is CASSGGYGYTF. The CDR3 DNA reads as TGTGCCAGCAGTGGGGGGTATGGCTACACCTTC.

This clone was observed once. The V gene is TRBV12-5, the J gene TRBJ2-5; no clear D. V was cut by 6 bases and J by 3 bases, with 8 bases left in between. CDR1 and CDR2 from the germline V gene are LGHNT and FRNRAP. The CDR3 covers 12 residues. The chain's CDR3 is CASGETEETQYF. As DNA, the CDR3 is TGTGCTAGTGGGGAAACAGAAGAGACCCAGTACTTC.

The J gene is TRBJ1-5, the V gene TRBV6-4; D gene ambiguous. Germline V lookup: CDR1 MRHNA, CDR2 SNTAGT. The germline V and J ends were trimmed by 6 bases and 1 base, with 7 bases remaining between them. This CDR3 region has 13 residues. CDR3 amino acids: CASSDGSNQPQHF. In nucleotides, the CDR3 is TGTGCCAGCAGCGACGGGAGCAATCAGCCCCAGCATTTT.

This sequence joins TRBV2 and TRBJ1-1; D perhaps matches TRBD1 (5 bases). V was pared by 6 bases and J by 6 bases, with 17 bases between. CDR1 is SNHLY, CDR2 FYNNEI, per germline. There are 14 residues in the CDR3. This CDR3 is CASSIGTALAEAFF. As DNA, the CDR3 is TGTGCCAGCAGCATTGGGACTGCCCTGGCTGAAGCTTTCTTT.

The chain combines TRBV18 with TRBJ1-1; D not certain. CDR1 and CDR2 (germline): KGHSH, LQKENI. V shed 3 bases and J shed 0 bases, with 8 bases lying between them. The CDR3 has 14 residues. CDR3 residues: CASSPPAMNTEAFF. CDR3 coding DNA: TGTGCCAGCTCACCTCCAGCTATGAACACTGAAGCTTTCTTT. The full variable domain, completed using reference TRBV18 and TRBJ1-1, is NAGVMQNPRHLVRRRGQEARLRCSPMKGHSHVYWYRQLPEEGLKFMVYLQKENIIDESGMPKERFSAEFPKEGPSILRIQQVVRGDSAAYFCASSPPAMNTEAFFGQGTRLTVV.

V is TRBV11-2 and J is TRBJ1-5, with D tentatively TRBD1 (6 bases). Trimming shortened V by 1 base and J by 2 bases, and 9 bases separated the two germline ends. CDR3 length equals 15 residues. CDR1 and CDR2 from the germline V gene are SGHAT and FQNNGV. CDR3 residues: CASSLGRGGNQPQHF. In nucleotides, the CDR3 is TGTGCCAGCAGCTTAGGGAGGGGGGGCAATCAGCCCCAGCATTTT.